This TCR beta chain emerged from a study of identical twins. TCRdb re-analysed the 5' RACE reads in MiXCR, keeping a single row per CDR3 protein. In the table there are about 530,000 distinct CDR3 sequences, approximately 16% of which are singletons. This clonotype occurred a few times. The CDR3 sequence is 13 residues long. Losses at the gene ends were 4 bases for V and 6 bases for J; bases not matched to a gene: 7. Germline V gene sequence: CDR1 SQVTM, CDR2 ANQGSEA. The same specimen was also included in a second study, on yellow fever vaccine responses in identical twins.

This sequence originates from a woman aged 18-29 years in good health. The chain has TRBV29-1 and TRBJ2-7; 9 positions agree with TRBD1. The source material was CD4+ T cells sorted from blood. The CDR3 here is CSVGGQGPVEQYF. CDR3 in DNA: TGCAGCGTTGGGGGACAGGGTCCGGTCGAGCAGTACTTC.